This TCR beta chain was sequenced during a study of T cells in Graves' hyperthyroidism and ophthalmopathy. Study outcomes and limitations: Separation of ophthalmopathy from stable hyperthyroidism was achieved by a 13 V-J model.

This CDR3 is 13 amino acids long. The germline V gene encodes CDR1 MNHNS and CDR2 SASEGT. The V and J ends lost 1 base and 6 bases respectively, with 9 bases between them. Exclusion of patients followed from uncontrolled infection, other autoimmune disease, pregnancy or lactation. Every diagnosis used clinical symptoms, serum thyroxine and TRAb, thyroid ultrasound and orbital computed tomography. PBMCs stemmed from more than 7.5 ml fresh peripheral blood. This clonotype was observed at least ten times. Its antigen is not known. Regions amplified from RNA transcripts were the TCR beta CDR3 regions. HTBI primers were employed in a first-round RT-PCR of the TCR CDR3. TCRdb re-analysed the multiplex PCR reads in MiXCR, keeping a single row per CDR3 protein. Of fewer than 600,000 distinct CDR3 sequences listed, around 15% are singletons.

The chain couples TRBV6-1 to TRBJ1-2; unclear D gene. Sequenced input: blood. This TCR came from a woman aged 40 to 50 with Graves' hyperthyroidism. CDR3: CASSEVVRNGYTF. DNA of the CDR3: TGTGCCAGCAGTGAAGTGGTCAGAAATGGCTACACCTTC.